The subject of this entry is one TCR beta chain. This entry is derived from a study of blood T cell repertoires in COVID-19. Study overall: Acute and convalescent COVID-19 specimens originated in the United States, Italy and Spain. PBMCs, B-cell-depleted T cells, or T cells provided the cDNA or gDNA that made up the material.

V was pared by 5 bases and J by 2 bases, with 6 bases between. Germline values: CDR1 SQVTM, CDR2 ANQGSEA. The CDR3 is 11 amino acids. Original data processing: Reference gene primer amplification gave estimated nucleated cell counts. Assay used: immunoSEQ multiplex PCR; TCRdb lists only in-frame clones, some missing. V and J calls and clone size follow that table, whereas D and trimming were derived from the DNA. The sample has around 120,000 clones, 80% to 90% seen once; the top ten hold 32%. The clonotype comes from a woman aged 80 or over with acute or convalescent COVID-19. Sequenced sample: peripheral blood. J is TRBJ1-1 and V is TRBV29-1; the D is unclear. The CDR3 DNA sequence: TGCAGCGTTTCTTCTAACACTGAAGCTTTCTTT. Translating gives CSVSSNTEAFF. Looking up the rest from reference TRBV29-1 and TRBJ1-1 gives the full variable domain: SAVISQKPSRDICQRGTSLTIQCQVDSQVTMMFWYRQQPGQSLTLIATANQGSEATYESGFVIDKFPISRPNLTFSTLTVSNMSPEDSSIYLCSVSSNTEAFFGQGTRLTVV.